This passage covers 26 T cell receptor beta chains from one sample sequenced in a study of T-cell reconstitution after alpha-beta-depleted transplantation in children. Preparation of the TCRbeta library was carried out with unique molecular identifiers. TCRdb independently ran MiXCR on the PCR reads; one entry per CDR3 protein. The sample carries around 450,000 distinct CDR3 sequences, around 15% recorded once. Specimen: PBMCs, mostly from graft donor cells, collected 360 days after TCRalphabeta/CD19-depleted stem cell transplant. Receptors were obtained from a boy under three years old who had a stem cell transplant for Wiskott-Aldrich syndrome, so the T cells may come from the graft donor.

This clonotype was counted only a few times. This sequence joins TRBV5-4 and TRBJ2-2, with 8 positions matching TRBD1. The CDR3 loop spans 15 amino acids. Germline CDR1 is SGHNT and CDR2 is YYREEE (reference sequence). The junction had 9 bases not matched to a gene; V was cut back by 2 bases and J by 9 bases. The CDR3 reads CASSFGQGGRRELFF. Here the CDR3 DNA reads TGTGCCAGCAGCTTTGGACAGGGAGGAAGGAGGGAGCTGTTTTTT. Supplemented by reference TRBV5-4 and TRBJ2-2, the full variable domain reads ETGVTQSPTHLIKTRGQQVTLRCSSQSGHNTVSWYQQALGQGPQFIFQYYREEENGRGNFPPRFSGLQFPNYSSELNVNALELDDSALYLCASSFGQGGRRELFFGEGSRLTVL.

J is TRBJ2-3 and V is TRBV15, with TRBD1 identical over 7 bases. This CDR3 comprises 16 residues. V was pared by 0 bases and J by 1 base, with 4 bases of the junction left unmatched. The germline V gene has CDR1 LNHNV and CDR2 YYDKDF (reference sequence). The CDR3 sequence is CATSRETGVGTDTQYF. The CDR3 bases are TGTGCCACCAGCAGAGAAACAGGGGTGGGCACAGATACGCAGTATTTT.

This chain's CDR3 is CSASPGLGADTQYF. CDR3 DNA: TGCAGTGCTTCCCCGGGACTAGGGGCTGATACGCAGTATTTT. The chain is built from TRBV20-1 and TRBJ2-3; 8 nucleotides match TRBD2. J gave up 6 bases and V 5 bases, and 10 bases lay outside the gene matches. Looked up from germline, CDR1 is DFQATT and CDR2 is SNEGSKA (reference sequence). The CDR3 is made up of 14 amino acids.

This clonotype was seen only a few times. The CDR3 spells CASSGRGSNEQFF. CDR3 bases: TGTGCCAGCAGCGGGAGAGGCTCCAATGAGCAGTTCTTC. The J gene is TRBJ2-1, the V gene TRBV11-3; tentatively, D is TRBD2 (5 bases). The germline gives CDR1 SGHNT, CDR2 YENEEA. The CDR3 covers 13 residues. V lost 5 bases and J 6 bases, leaving 11 bases between the germline ends.

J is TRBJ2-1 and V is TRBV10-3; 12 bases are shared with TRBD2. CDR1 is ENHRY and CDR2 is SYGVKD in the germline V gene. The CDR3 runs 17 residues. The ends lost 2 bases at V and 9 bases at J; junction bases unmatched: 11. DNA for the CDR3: TGTGCCATCAGTGAGCTTCCACTAGCGGGAGGCCCCGGTGAGCAGTTCTTC. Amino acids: CAISELPLAGGPGEQFF.

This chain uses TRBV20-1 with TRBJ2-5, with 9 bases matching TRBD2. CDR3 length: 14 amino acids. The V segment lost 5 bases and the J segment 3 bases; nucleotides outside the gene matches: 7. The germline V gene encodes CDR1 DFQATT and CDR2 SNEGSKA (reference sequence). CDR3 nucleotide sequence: TGCAGTGCTTTTCCGGTAGCGGGGGAAGAGACCCAGTACTTC. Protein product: CSAFPVAGEETQYF.

This chain's CDR3 is CSASELAGYYGYTF. The DNA of the CDR3 is TGCAGTGCTAGTGAACTAGCAGGGTACTATGGCTACACCTTC. V usage is TRBV20-1 and J usage is TRBJ1-2; possible D gene TRBD1, 5 bases. The CDR3 is 14 amino acids. Germline V gene data show CDR1 as DFQATT and CDR2 as SNEGSKA (reference sequence). Trimming removed 3 bases from V and 3 bases from J, with 14 bases in between.

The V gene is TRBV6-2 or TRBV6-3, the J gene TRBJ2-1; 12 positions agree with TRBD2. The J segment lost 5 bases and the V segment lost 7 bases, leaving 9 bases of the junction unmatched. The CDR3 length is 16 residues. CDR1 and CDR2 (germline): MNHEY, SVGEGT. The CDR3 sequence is CASTPYRTSGDNEQFF. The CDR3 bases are TGTGCCAGCACCCCCTACAGGACTAGCGGGGACAATGAGCAGTTCTTC.

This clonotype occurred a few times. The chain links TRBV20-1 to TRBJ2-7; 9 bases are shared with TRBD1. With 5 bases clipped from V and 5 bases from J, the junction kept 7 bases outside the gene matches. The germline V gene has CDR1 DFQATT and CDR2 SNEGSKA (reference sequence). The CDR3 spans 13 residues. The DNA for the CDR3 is TGCAGTGCTCCTTCAGACAGGGGGAACGAGCAGTACTTC. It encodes CSAPSDRGNEQYF.

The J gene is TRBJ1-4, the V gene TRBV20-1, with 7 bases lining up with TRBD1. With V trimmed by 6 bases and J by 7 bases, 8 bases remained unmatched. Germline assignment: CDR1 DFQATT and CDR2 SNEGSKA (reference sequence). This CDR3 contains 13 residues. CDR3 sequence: CSAGRRGTEKLFF. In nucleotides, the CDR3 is TGCAGTGCCGGGCGCAGGGGGACTGAAAAACTGTTTTTT.

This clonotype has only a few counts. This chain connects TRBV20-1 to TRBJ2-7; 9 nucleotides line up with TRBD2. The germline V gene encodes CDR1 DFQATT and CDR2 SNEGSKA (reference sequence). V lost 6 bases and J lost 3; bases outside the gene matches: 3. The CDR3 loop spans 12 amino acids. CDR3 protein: CSALTSGYEQYF. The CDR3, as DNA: TGCAGTGCCTTGACTAGCGGCTACGAGCAGTACTTC.

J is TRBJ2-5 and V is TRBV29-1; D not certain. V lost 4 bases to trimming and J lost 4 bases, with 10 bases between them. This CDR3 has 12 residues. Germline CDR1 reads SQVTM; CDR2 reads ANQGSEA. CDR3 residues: CSVGARIETQYF. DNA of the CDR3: TGCAGCGTTGGAGCCCGGATAGAGACCCAGTACTTC.

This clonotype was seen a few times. The CDR3 reads CASKRPSAGHNEQFF. The DNA of the CDR3 is TGTGCCAGTAAAAGGCCTAGCGCGGGACACAATGAGCAGTTCTTC. This chain uses TRBV19 with TRBJ2-1, with D perhaps TRBD2 (6 bases). This CDR3 is 15 amino acids long. Trimming left V 7 bases short and J 5 bases short, with 18 bases between. Germline values: CDR1 LNHDA, CDR2 SQIVND (reference sequence).

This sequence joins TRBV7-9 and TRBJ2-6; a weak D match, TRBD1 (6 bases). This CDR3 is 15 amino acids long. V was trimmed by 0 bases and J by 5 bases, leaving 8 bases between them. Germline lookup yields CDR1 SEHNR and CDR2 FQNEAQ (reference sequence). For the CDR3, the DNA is TGTGCCAGCAGCTTAGCTGGGGGCTGGGCCAACGTCCTGACTTTC. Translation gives CASSLAGGWANVLTF.

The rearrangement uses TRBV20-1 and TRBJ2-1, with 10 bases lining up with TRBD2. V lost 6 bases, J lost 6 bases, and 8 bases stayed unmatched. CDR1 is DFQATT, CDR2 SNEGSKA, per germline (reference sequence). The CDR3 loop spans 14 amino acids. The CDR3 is CSALLAGAINEQFF. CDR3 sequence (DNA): TGCAGTGCATTGCTAGCGGGGGCCATCAATGAGCAGTTCTTC.

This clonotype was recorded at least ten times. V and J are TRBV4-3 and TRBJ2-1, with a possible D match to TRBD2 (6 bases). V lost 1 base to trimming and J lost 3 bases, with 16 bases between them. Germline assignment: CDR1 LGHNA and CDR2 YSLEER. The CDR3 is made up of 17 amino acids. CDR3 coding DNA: TGCGCCAGCAGCCAAGTGCTCGGGGGAGTAGTCTACAATGAGCAGTTCTTC. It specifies CASSQVLGGVVYNEQFF.

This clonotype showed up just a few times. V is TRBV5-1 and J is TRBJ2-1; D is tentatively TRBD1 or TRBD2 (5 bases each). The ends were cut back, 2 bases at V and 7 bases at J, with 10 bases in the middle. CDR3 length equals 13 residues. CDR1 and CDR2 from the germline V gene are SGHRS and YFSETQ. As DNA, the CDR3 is TGCGCCAGCAGCTTCGGGGCAGAGAATGAGCAGTTCTTC. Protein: CASSFGAENEQFF.

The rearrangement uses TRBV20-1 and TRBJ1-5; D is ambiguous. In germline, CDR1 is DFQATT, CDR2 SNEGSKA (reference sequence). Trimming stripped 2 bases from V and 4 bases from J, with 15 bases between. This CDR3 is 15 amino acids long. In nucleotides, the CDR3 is TGCAGTGCTAGATCCGGGCCCCAACTTAATCAGCCCCAGCATTTT. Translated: CSARSGPQLNQPQHF.

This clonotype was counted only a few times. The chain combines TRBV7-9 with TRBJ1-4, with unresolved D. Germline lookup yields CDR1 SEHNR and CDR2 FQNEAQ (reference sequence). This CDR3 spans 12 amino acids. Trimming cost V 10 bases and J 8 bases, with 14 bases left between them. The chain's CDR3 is CATKEPGEKLFF. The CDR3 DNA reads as TGTGCCACGAAAGAACCGGGGGAAAAACTGTTTTTT. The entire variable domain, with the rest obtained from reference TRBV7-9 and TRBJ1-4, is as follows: DTGVSQNPRHKITKRGQNVTFRCDPISEHNRLYWYRQTLGQGPEFLTYFQNEAQLEKSRLLSDRFSAERPKGSFSTLEIQRTEQGDSAMYLCATKEPGEKLFFGSGTQLSVL.

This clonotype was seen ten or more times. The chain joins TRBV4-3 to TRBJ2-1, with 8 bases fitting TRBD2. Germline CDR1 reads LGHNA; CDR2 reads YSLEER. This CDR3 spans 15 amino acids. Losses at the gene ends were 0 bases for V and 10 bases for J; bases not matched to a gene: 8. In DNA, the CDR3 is TGCGCCAGCAGCCAAGATGTTGGTTTAGCGGGAGAGCAGTTCTTC. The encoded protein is CASSQDVGLAGEQFF.

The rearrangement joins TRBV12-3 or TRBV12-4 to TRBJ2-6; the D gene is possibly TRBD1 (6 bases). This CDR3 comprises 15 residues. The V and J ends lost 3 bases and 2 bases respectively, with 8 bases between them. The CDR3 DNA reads TGTGCCAGCAGTTTCTGGGGGCCTGGGGCCAACGTCCTGACTTTC. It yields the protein CASSFWGPGANVLTF.

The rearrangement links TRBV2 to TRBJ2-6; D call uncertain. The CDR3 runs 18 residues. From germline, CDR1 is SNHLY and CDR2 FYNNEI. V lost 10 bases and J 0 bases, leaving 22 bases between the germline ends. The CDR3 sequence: CAISSRIPPFSGANVLTF. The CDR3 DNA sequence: TGTGCCATCAGCTCCCGAATCCCACCCTTCTCTGGGGCCAACGTCCTGACTTTC.

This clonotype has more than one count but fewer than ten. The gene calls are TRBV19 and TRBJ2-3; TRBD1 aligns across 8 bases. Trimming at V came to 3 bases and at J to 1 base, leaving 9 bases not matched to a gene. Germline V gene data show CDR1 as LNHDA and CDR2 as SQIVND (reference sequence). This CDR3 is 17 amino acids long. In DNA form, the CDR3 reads TGTGCCAGTAGTATGGCCTCGACAGGGGTAGGCACAGATACGCAGTATTTT. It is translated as CASSMASTGVGTDTQYF.

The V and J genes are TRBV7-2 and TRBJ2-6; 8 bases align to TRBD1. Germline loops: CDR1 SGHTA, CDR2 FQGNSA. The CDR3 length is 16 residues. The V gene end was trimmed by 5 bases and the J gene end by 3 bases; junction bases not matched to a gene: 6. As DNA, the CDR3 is TGTGCCAGCAGCCCCCGGACAGGGTTTGGGGCCAACGTCCTGACTTTC. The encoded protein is CASSPRTGFGANVLTF.

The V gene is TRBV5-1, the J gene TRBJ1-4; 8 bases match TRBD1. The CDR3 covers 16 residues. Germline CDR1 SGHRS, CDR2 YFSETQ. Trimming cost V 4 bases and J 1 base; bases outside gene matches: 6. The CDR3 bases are TGCGCCAGCAGCACCGGACAGGGAAGAACTAATGAAAAACTGTTTTTT. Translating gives CASSTGQGRTNEKLFF.

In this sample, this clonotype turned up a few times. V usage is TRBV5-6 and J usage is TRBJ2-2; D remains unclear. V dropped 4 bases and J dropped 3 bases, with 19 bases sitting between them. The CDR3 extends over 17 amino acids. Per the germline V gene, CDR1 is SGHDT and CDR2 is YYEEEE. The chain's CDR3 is CASSPSYRLPHTGELFF. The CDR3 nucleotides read TGTGCCAGCAGCCCCTCTTACCGGTTACCGCACACCGGGGAGCTGTTTTTT.